These T cell receptor beta chains were read from a single sample in a study of T cell responses to AZD1222 COVID-19 vaccine. This table comes from immunoSEQ multiplex PCR, and its TCRdb copy is limited to in-frame clones, with some not included. The sample has about 90,000 clones; 70% to 90% are singletons. The sequenced sample was peripheral blood, obtained on day 0 of AZD1222 vaccination. Receptor source: an adult in good health. CDR3s include the opening cysteine and the closing phenylalanine or tryptophan. D genes are given only for firm matches.

v_gene	d_gene	j_gene	CDR3aa	CDR3nt
TRBV7-2	NA	TRBJ1-5	CASSFGVSNNQPQHF	TGTGCCAGCAGCTTCGGGGTTAGTAACAATCAGCCCCAGCATTTT
TRBV18	TRBD1	TRBJ2-1	CASSPNYGPGTAFPNEQFF	TGTGCCAGCTCACCAAACTACGGGCCAGGGACAGCGTTTCCAAATGAGCAGTTCTTC
TRBV28	NA	TRBJ2-2	CASRKYTGELFF	TGTGCCAGCAGAAAGTACACCGGGGAGCTGTTTTTT
TRBV24-1	NA	TRBJ1-2	CATSDSPGDRGYTF	TGTGCCACCAGTGATAGTCCGGGGGATCGGGGCTACACCTTC
TRBV9	NA	TRBJ2-1	CASSLGSAVNEQFF	TGTGCCAGCAGCTTGGGGAGCGCCGTCAATGAGCAGTTCTTC
TRBV4-1	TRBD2	TRBJ2-1	CASSQDGLAGGEQFF	TGCGCCAGCAGCCAAGATGGGCTAGCGGGAGGTGAGCAGTTCTTC
TRBV24-1	NA	TRBJ2-2	CATSDPTRVSGELFF	TGTGCCACCAGTGACCCGACCAGGGTCTCCGGGGAGCTGTTTTTT
TRBV24-1	TRBD2	TRBJ2-2	CATSGLAGAPTGELFF	TGTGCCACATCCGGACTAGCGGGAGCCCCCACCGGGGAGCTGTTTTTT
TRBV7-8	TRBD2	TRBJ2-1	CASSTRLAGSLVEQFF	TGTGCCAGCAGCACTCGACTAGCGGGATCCTTGGTCGAGCAGTTCTTC
TRBV2	TRBD1	TRBJ1-2	CASSEQRQGDGYTF	TGTGCCAGCAGTGAACAGCGACAGGGAGATGGCTACACCTTC
TRBV7-6	NA	TRBJ2-3	CASSLDLGSHTDTQYF	TGTGCCAGCAGCTTAGACCTGGGTTCACACACAGATACGCAGTATTTT
TRBV27	NA	TRBJ1-1	CASSRTGSYQAFF	TGTGCCAGCAGTCGTACGGGGAGTTATCAAGCTTTCTTT
TRBV7-9	NA	TRBJ2-7	CASSSSGYEQYF	TGTGCCAGCAGCTCAAGCGGCTACGAGCAGTACTTC
TRBV6-6	NA	TRBJ1-2	CASSGGTQNNYGYTF	TGTGCCTCCTCCGGGGGGACACAAAACAACTATGGCTACACCTTC
TRBV2	NA	TRBJ1-1	CASRADKAEAFF	TGTGCCAGCAGGGCGGACAAAGCTGAAGCTTTCTTT
TRBV2	NA	TRBJ2-7	CASSYRATYEQYF	TGTGCCAGCAGTTACAGGGCCACCTACGAGCAGTACTTC
TRBV5-1	TRBD2	TRBJ2-1	CASSARTSGRDEQFF	TGCGCCAGCAGCGCCCGGACTAGCGGGAGAGATGAGCAGTTCTTC
TRBV6-2/TRBV6-3	NA	TRBJ2-7	CASSYARTLLLSYEQYF	TGTGCCAGCAGTTACGCCCGGACACTGCTCCTCTCCTACGAGCAGTACTTC
TRBV7-9	NA	TRBJ1-2	CASSPAWGDGYTF	TGTGCCAGCAGCCCTGCTTGGGGGGATGGCTACACCTTC
TRBV11-3	TRBD2	TRBJ2-1	CASSWGTSGSGYNEQFF	TGTGCCAGCAGCTGGGGGACTAGCGGGAGCGGTTACAATGAGCAGTTCTTC
TRBV7-2	TRBD2	TRBJ2-1	CASSQLTQGLDRTFEQFF	TGTGCCAGCAGCCAACTCACCCAGGGACTAGACAGGACATTTGAGCAGTTCTTC
TRBV28	NA	TRBJ1-6	CASERGGNSPLHF	TGTGCCTCAGAACGAGGGGGAAATTCACCCCTCCACTTT
TRBV9	NA	TRBJ2-5	CASSGLLGHETQYF	TGTGCCAGCAGCGGACTACTGGGCCATGAGACCCAGTACTTC
TRBV11-2	NA	TRBJ2-7	CASSSIKRGYEQYF	TGTGCCAGCAGCTCGATTAAGAGGGGCTACGAGCAGTACTTC
TRBV27	NA	TRBJ1-4	CASSSQTATNEKLFF	TGTGCCAGCAGTTCCCAGACAGCAACTAATGAAAAACTGTTTTTT
TRBV27	TRBD1	TRBJ1-1	CASSPQGTGGIGSAAFF	TGTGCCAGCAGTCCCCAGGGGACAGGGGGCATCGGTTCGGCAGCTTTCTTT